This TCR beta chain was obtained from a study of identical twins (TCRdb year 2016). Background for the entire study: To test whether fetal clonotypes persist, this study deep-sequenced TCR alpha and beta repertoires from monozygotic twins, from unrelated adults of various ages, and from cord blood. Replicate twin experiments were performed at different times using different library preparation protocols to rule out contamination. Study-wide conclusions, independent of this receptor: Abundant cord blood beta clonotypes carried fewer insertions; young adult naive repertoires showed a weaker similar trend, while memory repertoires showed none. The excess sharing between twins in beta out-of-frame sequences was weaker because fewer shared sequences reduced the signal-to-noise ratio. In monozygotic twins, recombination models systematically underestimated out-of-frame TCR alpha sharing, but the models matched the sharing seen between unrelated individuals. Compared with coincidental sharing between unrelated individuals, an excess of low generation-probability sequences was observed among out-of-frame TCR alpha sequences shared between twins. Conclusions relied on cross-sectional statistical analysis, since the same donors could not be followed over many years. Zero-insertion analyses could be partly confounded by invariant T cells such as MAIT and iNKT, though diverse VJ usage argued against such confounding for most clonotypes.

Remarks on this clonotype: Its antigen is still unknown. Base qualities are not recorded, but no much larger clone differs from it by a single base.

All donors were healthy Caucasians. The twin cohort consisted of three pairs of female monozygotic twins, all aged roughly 18 to 29 years. The RNA used for TCR libraries was isolated from peripheral blood mononuclear cells. The germline V gene provides CDR1 SGHDN and CDR2 FVKESK. V sheds 6 bases and J sheds 0 bases, leaving 9 bases between their ends. The CDR3 measures 13 amino acids from cysteine to phenylalanine. Only CDR3 DNA remains: 39 bases, in frame from the first base. Libraries were constructed by 5' RACE. Sequencing was performed on an Illumina HiSeq 2000. Template switching introduced a universal primer binding site; the final cDNA contained a unique molecular identifier, enabling accurate counting of TCR cDNA molecules. Specific primers in the conserved constant-segment region were used to synthesize first-strand cDNA for the TCR alpha and beta chains. Each cDNA library was double barcoded, with a SMART-Mk sample barcode plus Illumina barcodes, to control for contamination. TruSeq adapter sequences along with Illumina sample barcodes were introduced in two successive PCR steps. The TCR alpha and beta cDNA libraries were sequenced on the Illumina HiSeq platform using custom primers. On the study's bioinformatics: MiGEC was used to process raw reads and extract unique molecular identifiers, and MiXCR was used to find CDR3 positions. For each individual, recombination models were inferred using an EM algorithm with the repgenHMM and IGoR tools. Shared clonotypes were analyzed with the tcR package in R, and sharing was normalized by the product of cloneset sizes. Out-of-frame nonproductive sequences were analyzed to study raw recombination free of thymic and clonal selection effects. Through fastp at Q25 and MiXCR, TCRdb rebuilt clones from the public reads, retaining in-frame beta chains. Identical CDR3 proteins give one entry, which carries the most common genes and DNA. The V and J calls reflect TCRdb's pipeline rather than the authors' work. For this sample the table gives some 560,000 distinct CDR3 sequences, of which over 8.5% were detected only once. Of the sample, roughly 3% is held by the ten largest clones.

These data also featured in a second study, about yellow fever vaccine responses in identical twins. Reported in the second study: The authors reported that the T cell response to vaccination in identical twins appeared partly convergent and partly personalized. Focusing on identical twins, the study followed the T cell clones that responded to the vaccine, and did so with precision.

The sequenced material came from PBMCs. The clonotype was recovered from a woman under 30 in good health. This chain joins TRBV14 to TRBJ2-7, with TRBD2 as a weak D call on 5 bases. The sequenced DNA: TGTGCCAGCAGGACCGCGGGCTCCTACGAGCAGTACTTC. Its amino acids are CASRTAGSYEQYF.